One and the same sample provided the 22 T cell receptor beta chains below, sequenced in a study of T cells after yellow fever vaccination. MiXCR, run by TCRdb on the 5' RACE reads, gives a single entry per CDR3 protein. The sample yields about 22,000 distinct CDR3 sequences, around 5.5% seen once. The source material was PBMCs, either bulk or a sorted T-cell subset (CD4+, CD8+, memory, or dextramer-sorted; not recorded which), sampled about 41 days after the first yellow fever vaccination. All receptors derive from a man aged 18 to 29 who received the YFV17D yellow fever vaccine.

This clonotype was recorded at least ten times. The V call is TRBV12-3 or TRBV12-4, the J call TRBJ1-2; D gene unclear. The V and J ends lost 1 base and 2 bases respectively, with 2 bases between them. The CDR3 spans 12 residues. In DNA form, the CDR3 reads TGTGCCAGCAGTTTAGGGAACTATGGCTACACCTTC. Protein: CASSLGNYGYTF.

This clonotype was recorded at least ten times. The chain carries TRBV12-3 or TRBV12-4 and TRBJ2-2, with 7 bases that match TRBD1. CDR3 length: 16 residues. Trimming cost V 6 bases and J 7 bases; bases outside gene matches: 14. The DNA of the CDR3 is TGTGCCAGCAGCCCCCGAGAGGGGGCCTTCGGCGGGGAGCTGTTTTTT. The encoded protein is CASSPREGAFGGELFF.

There are many counts of this clonotype. This sequence joins TRBV11-2 and TRBJ1-6; D gene ambiguous. V gave up 2 bases and J gave up 6 bases, with 20 bases separating them. This CDR3 contains 18 residues. Germline V gives CDR1 SGHAT, CDR2 FQNNGV. In nucleotides, the CDR3 is TGTGCCAGCAGCTTAACTTCCTTGTACCCTCGGGCTAATTCACCCCTCCACTTT. As protein: CASSLTSLYPRANSPLHF.

Many counts were recorded for this clonotype. The V call is TRBV6-1, the J call TRBJ2-7; a weak D match, TRBD1 (5 bases). V gave up 1 base and J gave up 2 bases, with 9 bases separating them. Germline values: CDR1 MNHNS, CDR2 SASEGT. There are 14 residues in the CDR3. Here the CDR3 reads CASSEEGPTYEQYF. In DNA form, the CDR3 reads TGTGCCAGCAGTGAAGAGGGGCCGACCTACGAGCAGTACTTC.

This clonotype has a count of ten or more. V usage is TRBV7-6 and J usage is TRBJ2-7; TRBD1 matches 7 bases. The trim removed 4 bases at V and 5 bases at J, leaving 20 bases unmatched. The length of the CDR3 is 18 residues. Germline CDR1 reads SGHVS; CDR2 reads FNYEAQ. The CDR3 coding sequence is TGTGCCAGCAGCTCTGGGGCAGGGGGAAGAAAAAAAGTCGACGAGCAGTACTTC. It yields the protein CASSSGAGGRKKVDEQYF. Based on the CDR3 plus reference TRBV7-6 and TRBJ2-7, the full variable domain is GAGVSQSPRYKVTKRGQDVALRCDPISGHVSLYWYRQALGQGPEFLTYFNYEAQQDKSGLPNDRFSAERPEGSISTLTIQRTEQRDSAMYRCASSSGAGGRKKVDEQYFGPGTRLTVT.

This clonotype was counted many times. The chain combines TRBV14 with TRBJ2-1; no definite D call. CDR3 size: 17 residues. Germline V gene data show CDR1 as SGHDN and CDR2 as FVKESK. V lost 3 bases, J lost 9 bases, and 24 bases lay in between. The CDR3 sequence: CASSHSPRGPLVAEQFF. The CDR3 nucleotides are TGTGCCAGCAGCCACAGCCCGCGAGGACCCCTGGTGGCTGAGCAGTTCTTC.

This clonotype was seen at least ten times. This sequence joins TRBV7-6 and TRBJ2-3; D remains unclear. This CDR3 comprises 14 residues. Germline-derived CDR1 and CDR2 are SGHVS and FNYEAQ. V was cut by 1 base and J by 8 bases, with 13 bases left in between. CDR3 loop: CASSLGGRSFTQYF. The CDR3 nucleotides read TGTGCCAGCAGCTTAGGAGGCAGGAGCTTTACGCAGTATTTT.

This clonotype was counted ten times or more. V is TRBV7-2 and J is TRBJ1-2; 7 nucleotides agree with TRBD1. The CDR3 covers 15 residues. Germline assignment: CDR1 SGHTA and CDR2 FQGNSA. The junction had 6 bases not matched to a gene; V was cut back by 2 bases and J by 3 bases. DNA of the CDR3: TGTGCCAGCAGCTTATTTAAGGGGGCGGACTATGGCTACACCTTC. As protein: CASSLFKGADYGYTF.

This clonotype occurred many times. The genes are TRBV2 and TRBJ2-2; 8 bases map to TRBD2. CDR3 size: 17 residues. The germline gives CDR1 SNHLY, CDR2 FYNNEI. V shed 4 bases, J shed 6 bases, and the junction held 13 bases outside the gene matches. CDR3 DNA: TGTGCCAGCAGTGGCCCCTTAGCGGGGACCCAAGCCGGGGAGCTGTTTTTT. Translation: CASSGPLAGTQAGELFF.

This clonotype was observed many times. The junction departs from the called germline gene at one end, perhaps through a read error. This chain links TRBV5-5 with TRBJ2-4; TRBD2 agrees at 16 bases. The CDR3 spans 14 residues. Germline CDR1 reads SGHKS; CDR2 reads YYEKEE (reference sequence). CDR3 region: CASSWGLAGGRLNF. For the CDR3, the DNA is TGTGCCAGCAGCTGGGGACTAGCGGGGGGGCGGCTTAACTTC.

This chain connects TRBV6-2 or TRBV6-3 to TRBJ1-2, with unresolved D. This CDR3 comprises 16 residues. Germline-derived CDR1 and CDR2 are MNHEY and SVGEGT. Trimming removed 4 bases from V and 4 bases from J, with 19 bases in between. The CDR3 here is CASSSDGSPAGYGYTF. The CDR3 nucleotides are TGTGCCAGCAGTTCAGACGGGTCTCCTGCTGGCTATGGCTACACCTTC.

This clonotype was counted at least ten times. This chain joins TRBV20-1 and TRBJ2-7; D unresolved. The V gene's germline CDR1 is DFQATT and CDR2 SNEGSKA (reference sequence). V dropped 0 bases and J dropped 0 bases, with 9 bases sitting between them. The CDR3 runs 14 residues. Here the CDR3 reads CSARDPPSSYEQYV. The CDR3, as DNA: TGCAGTGCTAGAGATCCCCCTAGCTCCTACGAGCAGTACGTC.

This clonotype was recorded many times. V usage is TRBV3-1 and J usage is TRBJ2-5; D is unresolved. In germline, CDR1 is LGHDT, CDR2 YNNKEL (reference sequence). The V gene lost 1 base and the J gene lost 4 bases, with 7 bases spanning the gap. The CDR3 contains 13 residues. The CDR3, as DNA: TGTGCCAGCAGCCAAGGGGTTGGAGAGACCCAGTACTTC. This translates into CASSQGVGETQYF.

This clonotype has a count of ten or more. J is TRBJ2-1 and V is TRBV27, with D uncertain. From germline, CDR1 is MNHEY and CDR2 SMNVEV (reference sequence). This CDR3 spans 14 amino acids. Between the trimmed V and J ends, which lost 7 bases and 9 bases, there was a span of 19 bases. CDR3 amino acids: CASILGQAKGEQFF. Here the CDR3 DNA reads TGTGCCAGCATACTTGGGCAGGCTAAGGGTGAGCAGTTCTTC.

In its sample, this clonotype was seen many times. The chain joins TRBV20-1 to TRBJ1-2; D is perhaps TRBD1 (6 bases). The CDR3 runs 15 residues. Germline CDR1 reads DFQATT; CDR2 reads SNEGSKA (reference sequence). V lost 0 bases, J lost 1 base, and 12 bases lay in between. The CDR3 bases are TGCAGTGCTAGAGACCCTGCCAGGGGTAACTATGGCTACACCTTC. Its translation: CSARDPARGNYGYTF.

This clonotype was found many times. The chain has TRBV5-1 and TRBJ2-6, with a possible D match to TRBD1 (7 bases). The CDR3 extends over 14 amino acids. Trimming shortened V by 9 bases and J by 0 bases, and 10 bases separated the two germline ends. Germline lookup yields CDR1 SGHRS and CDR2 YFSETQ. This CDR3 is CATRDSSGANVLTF. The CDR3, as DNA: TGCGCCACGCGGGACAGCTCTGGGGCCAACGTCCTGACTTTC. Looking up the rest from reference TRBV5-1 and TRBJ2-6 gives the full variable domain: KAGVTQTPRYLIKTRGQQVTLSCSPISGHRSVSWYQQTPGQGLQFLFEYFSETQRNKGNFPGRFSGRQFSNSRSEMNVSTLELGDSALYLCATRDSSGANVLTFGAGSRLTVL.

Concerning this clonotype itself: A much larger clone is a single base away; this may be a read error. V usage is TRBV10-3 and J usage is TRBJ2-1; D is uncertain. CDR1 is ENHRY and CDR2 is SYGVKD in the germline V gene. V was cut by 4 bases and J by 2 bases, with 9 bases left in between. The CDR3 extends over 14 amino acids. The CDR3 region is CAISVWITYNEQFF. CDR3 nucleotide sequence: TGTGCCATCAGTGTGTGGATCACCTACAATGAGCAGTTCTTC.

This clonotype was picked up many times. V usage is TRBV5-1 and J usage is TRBJ2-1, with 16 positions matching TRBD2. V trimming: 0 bases; J trimming: 0 bases; junction bases outside the gene matches: 9. The germline gives CDR1 SGHRS, CDR2 YFSETQ. The length of the CDR3 is 21 residues. In DNA, the CDR3 is TGCGCCAGCAGCTTGGAGGGACTAGCGGGGGGGTTCGAAAGCTCCTACAATGAGCAGTTCTTC. Translated: CASSLEGLAGGFESSYNEQFF.

This clonotype has at least ten counts. The rearrangement joins TRBV4-1 to TRBJ2-2; 7 bases match TRBD1. Germline V gene lookup returns CDR1 MGHRA and CDR2 YSYEKL. V lost 3 bases to trimming and J lost 0 bases; unmatched junction nucleotides: 7. This CDR3 is 17 amino acids long. The CDR3 is CASSQPPGGPNTGELFF. As DNA, the CDR3 is TGCGCCAGCAGCCAGCCTCCAGGGGGTCCGAACACCGGGGAGCTGTTTTTT.

This clonotype was seen many times. The rearrangement joins TRBV4-3 to TRBJ2-5; D is perhaps TRBD1 (6 bases). CDR1 is LGHNA and CDR2 is YSLEER in the germline V gene. V was shortened by 3 bases and J by 6 bases, with 17 bases between the two germline ends. This CDR3 comprises 15 residues. The chain's CDR3 is CASSQTNDRRQTQYF. CDR3 nucleotides: TGCGCCAGCAGCCAGACGAACGACAGGAGACAGACCCAGTACTTC.

This clonotype was recorded at least ten times. This rearrangement joins TRBV30 to TRBJ2-7; 7 nucleotides match TRBD1. Germline CDR1 GTSNPN, CDR2 SVGIG (reference sequence). The CDR3 consists of 18 residues. J lost 3 bases, V lost 3 bases, and 20 bases had no gene match. This chain's CDR3 is CAWSRGRDRVIPVYEQYF. For the CDR3, the DNA is TGTGCCTGGAGCAGGGGACGAGACAGGGTCATCCCTGTCTACGAGCAGTACTTC.

This clonotype was recorded many times. J is TRBJ1-1 and V is TRBV5-4, with D possibly being TRBD1 (6 bases). CDR3 length equals 13 residues. The V end lost 4 bases, the J end lost 1 base, and 8 bases lay between the germline ends. Germline V gene sequence: CDR1 SGHNT, CDR2 YYREEE (reference sequence). CDR3 sequence reads: CASSVGQNTEAFF. As DNA, the CDR3 is TGTGCCAGCAGCGTGGGACAGAACACTGAAGCTTTCTTT.